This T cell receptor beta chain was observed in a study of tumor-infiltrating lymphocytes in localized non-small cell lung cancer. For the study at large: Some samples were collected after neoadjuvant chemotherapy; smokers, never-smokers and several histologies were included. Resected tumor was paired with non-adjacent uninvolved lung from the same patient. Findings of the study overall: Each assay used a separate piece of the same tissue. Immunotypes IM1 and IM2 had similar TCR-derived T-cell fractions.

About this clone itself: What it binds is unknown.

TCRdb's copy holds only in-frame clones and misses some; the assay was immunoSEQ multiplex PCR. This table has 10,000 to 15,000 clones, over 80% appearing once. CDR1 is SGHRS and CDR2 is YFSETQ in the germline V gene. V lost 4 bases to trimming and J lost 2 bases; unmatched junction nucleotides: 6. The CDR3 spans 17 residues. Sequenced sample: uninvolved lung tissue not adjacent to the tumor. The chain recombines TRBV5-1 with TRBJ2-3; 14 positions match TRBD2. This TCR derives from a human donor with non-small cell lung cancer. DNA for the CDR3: TGCGCCAGCAGCCTGGGACTAGCGGGGGCCAACACAGATACGCAGTATTTT. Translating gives CASSLGLAGANTDTQYF.